Below, 27 T cell receptor beta chains from the same sample are listed, as sequenced in a study of blood T cell repertoires in COVID-19. The protocol was immunoSEQ multiplex PCR, while the TCRdb copy is restricted to in-frame clones and leaves out a portion. The top ten clones hold about an eighth of a sample with about 90,000 clones, around four fifths of them seen once. Source material: peripheral blood. The receptors come from a woman aged 70-85 years with active or convalescent COVID-19.

V and J are TRBV19 and TRBJ2-1, with a weak D call TRBD1 (8 bases). CDR3 length: 16 amino acids. Deletions cut 5 bases from V and 2 bases from J, with 16 bases between. The germline CDR1 and CDR2 sequences are LNHDA and SQIVND (reference sequence). For the CDR3, the DNA is TGTGCCAGTAGTGCTCTTACAGGGGGGGCCTACAATGAGCAGTTCTTC. This sequence encodes CASSALTGGAYNEQFF.

The chain employs TRBV7-2 and TRBJ2-7; a weak D match, TRBD1 (5 bases). Trimming pared 0 bases from V and 5 bases from J, leaving 8 bases between. The CDR3 has 13 amino acids. CDR1 is SGHTA and CDR2 is FQGNSA in the germline V gene. CDR3 sequence (DNA): TGTGCCAGCAGCTTAGCAGGGGCAAACGAGCAGTACTTC. Its translation: CASSLAGANEQYF.

This chain links TRBV5-6 with TRBJ1-1, with 8 bases fitting TRBD1. Per the germline V gene, CDR1 is SGHDT and CDR2 is YYEEEE. Trimming took 3 bases from V and 4 from J; bases not matched to a gene: 8. This CDR3 has 15 residues. Here the CDR3 reads CASSYIQGAGTEAFF. DNA for the CDR3: TGTGCCAGCAGCTATATCCAGGGGGCCGGCACTGAAGCTTTCTTT.

This chain joins TRBV7-6 and TRBJ2-2; 13 bases are a match to TRBD2. The CDR3 is 20 residues long. Germline CDR1 reads SGHVS; CDR2 reads FNYEAQ. Trimming took 1 base from V and 1 from J; bases not matched to a gene: 9. The CDR3 DNA sequence: TGTGCCAGCAGCTTAGGGCGTGGACTAGCGGGGGCGAAGAACACCGGGGAGCTGTTTTTT. As protein: CASSLGRGLAGAKNTGELFF. The whole variable domain, remainder taken from reference TRBV7-6 and TRBJ2-2, is GAGVSQSPRYKVTKRGQDVALRCDPISGHVSLYWYRQALGQGPEFLTYFNYEAQQDKSGLPNDRFSAERPEGSISTLTIQRTEQRDSAMYRCASSLGRGLAGAKNTGELFFGEGSRLTVL.

This chain uses TRBV25-1 with TRBJ1-1; a weak D match, TRBD1 (5 bases). The length of the CDR3 is 15 residues. V was cut by 5 bases and J by 1 base, with 14 bases left in between. Germline V gene data show CDR1 as MGHDK and CDR2 as SYGVNS. The CDR3 DNA reads TGTGCCAGCAGTTCCCCAGGGAGGGGGAACACTGAAGCTTTCTTT. Residues: CASSSPGRGNTEAFF.

The chain's CDR3 is CASSYSVFGYYEQYF. In nucleotides, the CDR3 is TGTGCCAGCAGTTACTCAGTATTCGGGTATTACGAGCAGTACTTC. The chain combines TRBV6-2 or TRBV6-3 with TRBJ2-7, with no clear D. Germline V gene sequence: CDR1 MNHEY, CDR2 SVGEGT. CDR3 length: 15 residues. V was clipped by 0 bases and J by 4 bases, with 13 bases between them.

The chain uses TRBV28 and TRBJ2-1, with 9 nucleotides matching TRBD2. This CDR3 has 15 amino acids. The V gene end was trimmed by 6 bases and the J gene end by 1 base; junction bases not matched to a gene: 4. Germline CDR1 reads MDHEN; CDR2 reads SYDVKM. The CDR3: CASRPSGESYNEQFF. CDR3 bases: TGTGCCAGCAGACCTAGCGGGGAGTCCTACAATGAGCAGTTCTTC. Using reference TRBV28 and TRBJ2-1 for the parts outside the CDR3, the full variable domain is DVKVTQSSRYLVKRTGEKVFLECVQDMDHENMFWYRQDPGLGLRLIYFSYDVKMKEKGDIPEGYSVSREKKERFSLILESASTNQTSMYLCASRPSGESYNEQFFGPGTRLTVL.

This clone was recorded only once. The chain carries TRBV7-6 and TRBJ2-1; D might be TRBD2 (5 bases). V lost 1 base to trimming and J lost 5 bases, with 12 bases between them. Germline V gives CDR1 SGHVS, CDR2 FNYEAQ. The CDR3 extends over 15 amino acids. The CDR3 DNA is TGTGCCAGCAGCTTAGAGGGCCTAGCCCACAATGAGCAGTTCTTC. Encoded protein: CASSLEGLAHNEQFF.

The chain has TRBV18 and TRBJ2-7, with 10 bases that match TRBD1. Trimming at V came to 7 bases and at J to 3 bases, leaving 9 bases not matched to a gene. The CDR3 loop spans 15 amino acids. Germline CDR1 KGHSH, CDR2 LQKENI. In DNA, the CDR3 is TGTGCCAGCTGCTCCCGGACAGGGGGGGACTACGAGCAGTACTTC. This codes for CASCSRTGGDYEQYF.

This chain uses TRBV4-2 with TRBJ1-2; weak D call: TRBD1 (6 bases). The ends were cut back, 3 bases at V and 0 bases at J, with 17 bases in the middle. Germline V lookup: CDR1 LGHNA, CDR2 YNFKEQ. The CDR3 length is 17 residues. CDR3: CASSHPLRTAANYGYTF. CDR3 DNA: TGTGCCAGCAGCCATCCTCTGAGGACAGCAGCTAACTATGGCTACACCTTC.

This chain joins TRBV19 and TRBJ1-6; D perhaps matches TRBD1 (5 bases). Germline CDR1 is LNHDA and CDR2 is SQIVND (reference sequence). This CDR3 comprises 14 residues. V gave up 0 bases and J gave up 19 bases, with 19 bases separating them. For the CDR3, the DNA is TGTGCCAGTAGTATAGACACACGACAGCCTCCTGCTCACTTT. It encodes CASSIDTRQPPAHF.

This clone was counted a single time. This sequence joins TRBV5-4 and TRBJ2-7; tentative D call: TRBD1 (6 bases). Germline CDR1 SGHNT, CDR2 YYREEE (reference sequence). CDR3 length: 13 residues. V lost 2 bases and J 6 bases, leaving 12 bases between the germline ends. CDR3: CASSFAGVGEQYF. The CDR3 DNA follows: TGTGCCAGCAGCTTCGCAGGGGTGGGCGAGCAGTACTTC.

This chain uses TRBV27 with TRBJ2-5; D may be TRBD2 (6 bases). Germline CDR1 reads MNHEY; CDR2 reads SMNVEV (reference sequence). Trimming pared 6 bases from V and 5 bases from J, leaving 16 bases between. This CDR3 region has 14 residues. The CDR3 here is CASSTQTSRETQYF. CDR3 nucleotide sequence: TGTGCCAGCAGCACTCAGACTAGTCGGGAGACCCAGTACTTC.

The J gene is TRBJ2-2, the V gene TRBV11-2, with 8 bases fitting TRBD1. The germline CDR1 and CDR2 sequences are SGHAT and FQNNGV. The CDR3 has 14 residues. J was trimmed by 7 bases and V by 4 bases; bases with no gene match: 5. In nucleotides, the CDR3 is TGTGCCAGCAGCTCTCGGACAGGGATCGGGGAGCTGTTTTTT. It encodes CASSSRTGIGELFF.

This clone was counted only a few times. The chain combines TRBV5-1 with TRBJ2-2; 7 nucleotides align to TRBD2. Germline V gene lookup returns CDR1 SGHRS and CDR2 YFSETQ. The length of the CDR3 is 19 residues. Trimming took 0 bases from V and 6 from J; bases not matched to a gene: 17. In nucleotides, the CDR3 is TGCGCCAGCAGCTTGGATTTCGGGGAGGGGAAATTGGAATCCGGGGAGCTGTTTTTT. It is translated as CASSLDFGEGKLESGELFF.

This clone is labeled as medium-sized. The same CDR3 can be traced to other DNA sequences in this sample. CDR3 bases: TGTGCCAGCAGTTACCCGGGACAGCCAGAGACCCAGTACTTC. Amino acids: CASSYPGQPETQYF. The V and J genes are TRBV6-5 and TRBJ2-5, with 7 bases lining up with TRBD1. The germline CDR1 and CDR2 sequences are MNHEY and SVGAGI. The junction had 4 bases not matched to a gene; V was cut back by 2 bases and J by 4 bases. The CDR3 runs 14 residues.

A single count supports this clone. This chain connects TRBV10-1 to TRBJ1-4; 8 bases are a match to TRBD1. The CDR3 spans 15 residues. Trimming removed 8 bases from V and 2 bases from J; junction bases left unmatched: 7. The V gene's germline CDR1 is WNHNN and CDR2 SYGVQD (reference sequence). The CDR3 region has the DNA TGCGCCAGCGGAGGACAGGGAGGGACTAATGAAAAACTGTTTTTT. Translation gives CASGGQGGTNEKLFF.

The CDR3: CASSQDLRDTQYF. CDR3 DNA sequence: TGTGCCAGCAGCCAAGATCTCAGAGATACGCAGTATTTT. The J gene is TRBJ2-3, the V gene TRBV14, with unresolved D. The CDR3 loop spans 13 amino acids. V lost 0 bases and J lost 5, with 6 bases in between. Germline V gene lookup returns CDR1 SGHDN and CDR2 FVKESK.

This clone was picked up one time. The genes are TRBV6-5 and TRBJ2-7; TRBD2 matches at 12 bases. Germline-derived CDR1 and CDR2 are MNHEY and SVGAGI. J lost 6 bases, V lost 1 base, and 4 bases had no gene match. CDR3 length: 15 amino acids. Here the CDR3 DNA reads TGTGCCAGCAGTTACTTGACTAGCGGGGGTCGCGAGCAGTACTTC. This sequence encodes CASSYLTSGGREQYF.

The chain is built from TRBV19 and TRBJ1-4, with TRBD1 matching 10 bases. The CDR3 sequence is 14 residues long. The germline CDR1 and CDR2 sequences are LNHDA and SQIVND (reference sequence). CDR3 loop: CPGTGERTNEKLFF. CDR3 bases: TGTCCCGGGACAGGGGAGAGAACTAATGAAAAACTGTTTTTT.

This chain connects TRBV4-3 to TRBJ2-3, with 10 bases aligning to TRBD2. The CDR3 loop spans 16 amino acids. V shed 4 bases, J shed 0 bases, and the junction held 4 bases outside the gene matches. Germline CDR1 reads LGHNA; CDR2 reads YSLEER. CDR3 DNA sequence: TGCGCCAGCAGCCGCGGACTAGCGGCTAGCACAGATACGCAGTATTTT. This gives the protein CASSRGLAASTDTQYF.

A word on this clone: Other DNA sequences in this sample translate to the same CDR3. The chain uses TRBV3-1 (or the pseudogene TRBV3-2) and TRBJ1-5; tentative D call: TRBD1 (6 bases). This CDR3 contains 13 residues. The V end was cut by 3 bases, the J end by 4 bases, with 7 bases between. Germline CDR1 and CDR2: LGHDT and YNNKEL (reference sequence). The CDR3 DNA reads as TGTGCCAGCAGCCAGGACAGAAATCAGCCCCAGCATTTT. Protein sequence: CASSQDRNQPQHF.

The chain joins TRBV7-6 to TRBJ2-1, with D possibly being TRBD2 (5 bases). Trimming shortened V by 1 base and J by 15 bases, and 16 bases separated the two germline ends. Germline V lookup: CDR1 SGHVS, CDR2 FNYEAQ. The CDR3 spans 13 residues. CDR3 loop: CASSLGGGGWLFF. The CDR3 coding sequence is TGTGCCAGCAGCTTAGGAGGCGGAGGTTGGCTGTTCTTC.

The chain carries TRBV18 and TRBJ1-6; D ambiguous. CDR3 length: 15 amino acids. From germline, CDR1 is KGHSH and CDR2 LQKENI. Trimming removed 2 bases at V and 6 bases at J, with 11 bases between. CDR3 sequence (DNA): TGTGCCAGCTCACCAGTGGCGGGAGGTAATTCACCCCTCCACTTT. Protein sequence: CASSPVAGGNSPLHF.

The genes are TRBV19 and TRBJ2-5; 8 nucleotides line up with TRBD1. The germline CDR1 and CDR2 sequences are LNHDA and SQIVND (reference sequence). The CDR3 extends over 14 amino acids. Trimming took 5 bases from V and 6 from J; bases not matched to a gene: 8. The CDR3 DNA reads as TGTGCCAGTAGTGGGTGGACAGGGAGGCAGACCCAGTACTTC. It specifies CASSGWTGRQTQYF. The whole variable domain, remainder taken from reference TRBV19 and TRBJ2-5, is DGGITQSPKYLFRKEGQNVTLSCEQNLNHDAMYWYRQDPGQGLRLIYYSQIVNDFQKGDIAEGYSVSREKKESFPLTVTSAQKNPTAFYLCASSGWTGRQTQYFGPGTRLLVL.

CDR3 residues: CASSLRQGRAFF. Written as DNA, the CDR3 is TGTGCCAGCAGTTTAAGGCAGGGTCGAGCTTTCTTT. The V gene is TRBV28, the J gene TRBJ1-1; possible D gene TRBD1, 5 bases. Trimming stripped 2 bases from V and 10 bases from J, with 11 bases between. The CDR3 covers 12 residues. Germline V CDR1 and CDR2: MDHEN, SYDVKM.

J is TRBJ2-3 and V is TRBV24-1; weak D call: TRBD2 (6 bases). CDR3 length: 16 amino acids. The germline V and J ends were trimmed by 5 bases and 2 bases, with 16 bases remaining between them. Germline loops: CDR1 KGHDR, CDR2 SFDVKD. Here the CDR3 reads CATSAGDRKYTDTQYF. The CDR3 coding sequence is TGTGCCACCAGTGCGGGGGACCGTAAATACACAGATACGCAGTATTTT.